This T cell receptor beta chain came from a study of PD-1 blockade in classical Hodgkin lymphoma. Study observations and caveats: For complete responders, baseline diversity was comparable to that of newly diagnosed patients. Newly diagnosed patients had baseline TCR diversity that was reportedly lower than that of healthy donors. Exclusion was the outcome for patients who began nivolumab under 1 year after ASCT.

Concerning this clone: Antigen unknown.

Only in-frame clones appear in the TCRdb table, and some are missing; sequencing was by immunoSEQ multiplex PCR. The data hold 85,000 to 90,000 clones, with 90% observed a single time. CDR3 length: 15 amino acids. Trimming cost V 2 bases and J 5 bases, with 13 bases left between them. Germline values: CDR1 KGHSH, CDR2 LQKENI. Stated time point: cycle 4 day 1 (C4D1), after around six weeks of nivolumab. All trial patients relapsed after autologous stem cell transplantation. Classifying best responses yielded complete response, partial response or progressive disease. Sequencing was performed on peripheral blood mononuclear cells (PBMCs), taken before the fourth cycle of nivolumab. The chain combines TRBV18 with TRBJ1-5; no clear D gene. The sequence was collected from a human donor with classical Hodgkin lymphoma. CDR3 amino acids: CASSPGQEGHQPQHF. CDR3 bases: TGTGCCAGCTCACCAGGGCAGGAAGGGCATCAGCCCCAGCATTTT. The full variable domain, its missing parts supplied by reference TRBV18 and TRBJ1-5, is NAGVMQNPRHLVRRRGQEARLRCSPMKGHSHVYWYRQLPEEGLKFMVYLQKENIIDESGMPKERFSAEFPKEGPSILRIQQVVRGDSAAYFCASSPGQEGHQPQHFGDGTRLSIL.